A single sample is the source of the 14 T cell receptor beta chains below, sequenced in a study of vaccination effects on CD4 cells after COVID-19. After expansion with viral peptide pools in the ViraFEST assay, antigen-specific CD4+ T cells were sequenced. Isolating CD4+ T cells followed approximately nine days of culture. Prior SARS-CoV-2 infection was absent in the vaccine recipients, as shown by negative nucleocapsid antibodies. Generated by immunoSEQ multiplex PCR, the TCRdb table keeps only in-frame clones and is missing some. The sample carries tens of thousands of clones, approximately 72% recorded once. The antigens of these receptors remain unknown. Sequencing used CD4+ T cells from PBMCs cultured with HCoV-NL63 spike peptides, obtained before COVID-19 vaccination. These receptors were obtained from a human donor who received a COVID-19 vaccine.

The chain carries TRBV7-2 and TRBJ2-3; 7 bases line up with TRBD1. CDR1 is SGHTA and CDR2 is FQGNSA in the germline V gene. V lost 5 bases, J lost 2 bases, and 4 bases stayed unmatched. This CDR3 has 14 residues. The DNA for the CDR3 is TGTGCCAGCAGCGTTGACAGGGCCACAGATACGCAGTATTTT. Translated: CASSVDRATDTQYF. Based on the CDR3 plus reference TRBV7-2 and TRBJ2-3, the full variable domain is GAGVSQSPSNKVTEKGKDVELRCDPISGHTALYWYRQSLGQGLEFLIYFQGNSAPDKSGLPSDRFSAERTGGSVSTLTIQRTQQEDSAVYLCASSVDRATDTQYFGPGTRLTVL.

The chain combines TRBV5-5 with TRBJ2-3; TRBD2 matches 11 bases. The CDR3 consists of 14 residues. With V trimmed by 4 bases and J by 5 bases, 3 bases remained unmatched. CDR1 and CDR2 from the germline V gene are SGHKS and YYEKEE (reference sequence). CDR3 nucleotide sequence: TGTGCCAGCAGCCAACTAGCGGGAGTAGATACGCAGTATTTT. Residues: CASSQLAGVDTQYF.

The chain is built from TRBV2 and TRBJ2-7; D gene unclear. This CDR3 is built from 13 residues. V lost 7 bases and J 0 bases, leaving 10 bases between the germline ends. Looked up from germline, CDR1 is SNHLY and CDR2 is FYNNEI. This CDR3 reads CASNDVGSYEQYF. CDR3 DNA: TGTGCCAGCAACGATGTTGGCTCCTACGAGCAGTACTTC.

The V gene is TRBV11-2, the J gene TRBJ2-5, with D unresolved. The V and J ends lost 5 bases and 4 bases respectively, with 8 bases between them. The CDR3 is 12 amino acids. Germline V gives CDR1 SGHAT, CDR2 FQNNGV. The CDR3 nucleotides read TGTGCCAGCAGCCGCCGATCAGAGACCCAGTACTTC. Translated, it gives CASSRRSETQYF.

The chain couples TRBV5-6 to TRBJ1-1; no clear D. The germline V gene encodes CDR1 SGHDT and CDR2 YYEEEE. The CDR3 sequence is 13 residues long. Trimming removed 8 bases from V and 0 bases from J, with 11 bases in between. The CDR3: CASLLGMNTEAFF. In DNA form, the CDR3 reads TGTGCCAGTCTCCTGGGGATGAACACTGAAGCTTTCTTT.

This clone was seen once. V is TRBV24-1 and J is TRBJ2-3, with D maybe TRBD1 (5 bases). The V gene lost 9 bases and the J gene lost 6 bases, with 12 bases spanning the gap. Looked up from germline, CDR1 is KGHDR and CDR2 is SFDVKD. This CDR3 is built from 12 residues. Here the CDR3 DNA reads TGTGCCACCTCGTCAGGGCCTGATACGCAGTATTTT. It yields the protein CATSSGPDTQYF.

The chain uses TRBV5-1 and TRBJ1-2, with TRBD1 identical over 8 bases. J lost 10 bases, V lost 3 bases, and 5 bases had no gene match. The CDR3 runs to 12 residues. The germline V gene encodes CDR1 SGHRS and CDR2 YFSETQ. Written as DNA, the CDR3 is TGCGCCAGCAGCTGGGGGACAGGTGACTACACCTTC. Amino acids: CASSWGTGDYTF.

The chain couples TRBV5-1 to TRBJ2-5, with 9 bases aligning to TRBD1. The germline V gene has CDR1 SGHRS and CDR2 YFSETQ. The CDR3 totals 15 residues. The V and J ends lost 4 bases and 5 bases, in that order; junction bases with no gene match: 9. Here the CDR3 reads CASSRGTGRTETQYF. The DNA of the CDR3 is TGCGCCAGCAGCCGGGGGACAGGGAGGACGGAGACCCAGTACTTC.

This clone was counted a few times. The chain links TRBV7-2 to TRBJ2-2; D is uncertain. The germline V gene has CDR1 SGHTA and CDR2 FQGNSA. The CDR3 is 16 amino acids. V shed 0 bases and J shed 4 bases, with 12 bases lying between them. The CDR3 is CASSLAVLRSTGELFF. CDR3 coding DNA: TGTGCCAGCAGCTTAGCAGTCCTGCGATCCACCGGGGAGCTGTTTTTT.

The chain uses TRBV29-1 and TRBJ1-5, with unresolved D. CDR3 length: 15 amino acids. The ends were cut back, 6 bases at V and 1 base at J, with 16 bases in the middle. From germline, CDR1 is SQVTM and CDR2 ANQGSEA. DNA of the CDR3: TGCAGCGTGATGATAGGCTATGGGAGCAATCAGCCCCAGCATTTT. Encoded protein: CSVMIGYGSNQPQHF.

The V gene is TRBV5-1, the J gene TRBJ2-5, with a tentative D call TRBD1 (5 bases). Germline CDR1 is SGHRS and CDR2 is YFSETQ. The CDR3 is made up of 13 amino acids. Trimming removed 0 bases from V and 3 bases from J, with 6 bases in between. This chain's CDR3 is CASSLEGEETQYF. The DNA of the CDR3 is TGCGCCAGCAGCTTGGAAGGGGAAGAGACCCAGTACTTC. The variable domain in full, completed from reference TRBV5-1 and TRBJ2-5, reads KAGVTQTPRYLIKTRGQQVTLSCSPISGHRSVSWYQQTPGQGLQFLFEYFSETQRNKGNFPGRFSGRQFSNSRSEMNVSTLELGDSALYLCASSLEGEETQYFGPGTRLLVL.

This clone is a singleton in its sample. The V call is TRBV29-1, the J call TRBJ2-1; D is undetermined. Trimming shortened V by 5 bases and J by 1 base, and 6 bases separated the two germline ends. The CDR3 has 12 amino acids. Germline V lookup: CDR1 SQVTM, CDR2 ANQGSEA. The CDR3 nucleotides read TGCAGCGTTAGAATGTCCTACAATGAGCAGTTCTTC. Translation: CSVRMSYNEQFF.

The CDR3 here is CASIVGTTYNEQFF. Written as DNA, the CDR3 is TGTGCCAGCATTGTGGGGACCACCTACAATGAGCAGTTCTTC. This sequence joins TRBV7-9 and TRBJ2-1; D may be TRBD1 or TRBD2 (5 bases each). Trimming took 7 bases from V and 2 from J, leaving 12 bases between them. Germline CDR1 is SEHNR and CDR2 is FQNEAQ (reference sequence). CDR3 length equals 14 residues.

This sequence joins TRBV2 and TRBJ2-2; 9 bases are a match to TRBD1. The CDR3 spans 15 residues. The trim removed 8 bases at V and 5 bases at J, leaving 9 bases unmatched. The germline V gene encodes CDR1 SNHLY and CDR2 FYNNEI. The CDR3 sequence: CASRTGGGRTGELFF. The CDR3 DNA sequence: TGTGCCAGCCGCACAGGGGGCGGTAGGACCGGGGAGCTGTTTTTT. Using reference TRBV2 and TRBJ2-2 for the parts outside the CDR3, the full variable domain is EPEVTQTPSHQVTQMGQEVILRCVPISNHLYFYWYRQILGQKVEFLVSFYNNEISEKSEIFDDQFSVERPDGSNFTLKIRSTKLEDSAMYFCASRTGGGRTGELFFGEGSRLTVL.